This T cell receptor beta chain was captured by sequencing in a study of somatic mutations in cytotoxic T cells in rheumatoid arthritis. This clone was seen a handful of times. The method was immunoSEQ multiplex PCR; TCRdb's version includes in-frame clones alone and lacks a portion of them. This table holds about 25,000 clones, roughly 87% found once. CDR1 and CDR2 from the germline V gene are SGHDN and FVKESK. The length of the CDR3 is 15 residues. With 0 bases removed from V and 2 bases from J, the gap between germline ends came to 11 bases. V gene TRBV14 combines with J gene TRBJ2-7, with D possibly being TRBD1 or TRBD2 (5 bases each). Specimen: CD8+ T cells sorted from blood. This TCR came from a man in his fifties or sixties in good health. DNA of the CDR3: TGTGCCAGCAGCCAAGATGGGACGGAAGCCTACGAGCAGTACTTC. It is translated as CASSQDGTEAYEQYF.